The 25 T cell receptor beta chains in this list originate from one sample, sequenced in a study of T cell responses to AZD1222 COVID-19 vaccine. Libraries were prepared by immunoSEQ multiplex PCR; TCRdb keeps only in-frame clonotypes and omits some of them. The table includes 250,000 to 300,000 clones, 90% to 95% detected once. The specimen comprised peripheral blood, sampled 28 days after the second AZD1222 dose. The receptors shown here come from an adult who received the AZD1222 COVID-19 vaccine.

This clone was recorded only once. The chain employs TRBV29-1 and TRBJ1-3; D is unclear. Per the germline V gene, CDR1 is SQVTM and CDR2 is ANQGSEA. V lost 3 bases and J lost 4, with 13 bases in between. There are 14 residues in the CDR3. CDR3 protein: CSVDTTPQGNTIYF. CDR3 DNA sequence: TGCAGCGTTGACACAACTCCCCAGGGAAACACCATATATTTT.

V is TRBV3-1 (or the pseudogene TRBV3-2) and J is TRBJ1-2, with no clear D. CDR3 length: 16 residues. V lost 4 bases, J lost 7 bases, and 22 bases lay in between. Germline values: CDR1 LGHDT, CDR2 YNNKEL (reference sequence). CDR3 bases: TGTGCCAGCAGCCGGTCGACCGACCGCAAATTTCGTGGCTACACCTTC. Its translation: CASSRSTDRKFRGYTF.

The rearrangement uses TRBV7-9 and TRBJ2-7; TRBD2 matches at 8 bases. This CDR3 contains 12 residues. Looked up from germline, CDR1 is SEHNR and CDR2 is FQNEAQ (reference sequence). V was clipped by 7 bases and J by 6 bases; unmatched bases: 5. CDR3 nucleotide sequence: TGTGCCAGCACCCGGGGGGGGGCCGAGCAGTACTTC. As protein: CASTRGGAEQYF.

This clone appeared a single time. This chain connects TRBV24-1 to TRBJ2-7; no clear D gene. The ends were cut back, 1 base at V and 2 bases at J, with 8 bases in the middle. The CDR3 contains 14 residues. Per germline, CDR1 KGHDR and CDR2 SFDVKD. CDR3: CATSDFSPPYEQYF. CDR3 in DNA: TGTGCCACCAGTGATTTCAGCCCCCCCTACGAGCAGTACTTC.

This rearrangement joins TRBV5-6 to TRBJ1-1; no definite D call. The CDR3 spans 14 residues. The V end lost 0 bases, the J end lost 4 bases, and 10 bases lay between the germline ends. From germline, CDR1 is SGHDT and CDR2 YYEEEE. The CDR3 loop reads CASSLGAPGTEAFF. CDR3 DNA sequence: TGTGCCAGCAGCTTGGGGGCCCCGGGCACTGAAGCTTTCTTT.

The chain is built from TRBV4-1 and TRBJ2-1; TRBD1 aligns across 7 bases. With V trimmed by 4 bases and J by 0 bases, 3 bases remained unmatched. CDR1 MGHRA and CDR2 YSYEKL come from the germline V gene. The CDR3 covers 15 residues. CDR3 in amino acids: CASSPWDSSYNEQFF. CDR3 nucleotides: TGCGCCAGCAGCCCATGGGACAGCTCCTACAATGAGCAGTTCTTC.

This chain uses TRBV5-1 with TRBJ2-3; tentative D call: TRBD2 (7 bases). V lost 2 bases and J lost 2, with 15 bases in between. The V gene's germline CDR1 is SGHRS and CDR2 YFSETQ. This CDR3 has 16 amino acids. This CDR3 is CASSLAGRGTTDTQYF. The CDR3 region has the DNA TGCGCCAGCAGCTTAGCGGGGAGGGGGACCACAGATACGCAGTATTTT.

This chain connects TRBV10-3 to TRBJ1-5; tentatively, D is TRBD1 (6 bases). Germline CDR1 and CDR2: ENHRY and SYGVKD. This CDR3 spans 13 amino acids. The germline V and J ends were trimmed by 10 bases and 5 bases, with 15 bases remaining between them. CDR3 sequence reads: CATSRAGDQPQHF. DNA for the CDR3: TGTGCCACTTCTCGCGCAGGGGATCAGCCCCAGCATTTT.

The V call is TRBV5-4, the J call TRBJ2-7, with 7 bases lining up with TRBD2. The CDR3 covers 16 residues. Germline lookup yields CDR1 SGHNT and CDR2 YYREEE (reference sequence). With V trimmed by 3 bases and J by 3 bases, 12 bases remained unmatched. The CDR3 protein is CASSSLPGTGGYEQYF. CDR3 bases: TGTGCCAGCAGCTCCCTACCCGGGACGGGAGGCTACGAGCAGTACTTC. Using reference TRBV5-4 and TRBJ2-7 for the parts outside the CDR3, the full variable domain is ETGVTQSPTHLIKTRGQQVTLRCSSQSGHNTVSWYQQALGQGPQFIFQYYREEENGRGNFPPRFSGLQFPNYSSELNVNALELDDSALYLCASSSLPGTGGYEQYFGPGTRLTVT.

The CDR3 DNA follows: TGTGCCAGCAGCCTAGGGGCGTCGGCTAATGAAAAACTGTTTTTT. Encoded protein: CASSLGASANEKLFF. This sequence joins TRBV9 and TRBJ1-4, with TRBD1 as a possible D gene (5 bases). The CDR3 extends over 15 amino acids. With 4 bases removed from V and 3 bases from J, the gap between germline ends came to 13 bases. Germline-derived CDR1 and CDR2 are SGDLS and YYNGEE. Drawing the rest from reference TRBV9 and TRBJ1-4, the complete variable domain is DSGVTQTPKHLITATGQRVTLRCSPRSGDLSVYWYQQSLDQGLQFLIQYYNGEERAKGNILERFSAQQFPDLHSELNLSSLELGDSALYFCASSLGASANEKLFFGSGTQLSVL.

The V call is TRBV6-1, the J call TRBJ1-2, with 8 bases identical to TRBD1. Germline CDR1 is MNHNS and CDR2 is SASEGT. The CDR3 totals 14 residues. The junction had 3 bases not matched to a gene; V was cut back by 0 bases and J by 6 bases. The CDR3 loop reads CASSEASGGDGYTF. In DNA, the CDR3 is TGTGCCAGCAGTGAAGCATCAGGGGGCGATGGCTACACCTTC.

The gene calls are TRBV18 and TRBJ1-6; TRBD1 aligns across 9 bases. V dropped 6 bases and J dropped 9; count of bases not matched to a gene: 12. Germline loops: CDR1 KGHSH, CDR2 LQKENI. This CDR3 has 16 amino acids. The CDR3 region is CASSDRGRQTGSPLHF. CDR3 nucleotides: TGTGCCAGCTCGGACAGGGGACGACAAACGGGTTCACCCCTCCACTTT.

The chain recombines TRBV7-9 with TRBJ2-1; 8 bases line up with TRBD2. V trimming: 4 bases; J trimming: 0 bases; junction bases outside the gene matches: 14. This CDR3 contains 19 residues. Looked up from germline, CDR1 is SEHNR and CDR2 is FQNEAQ (reference sequence). The CDR3 sequence: CASSSGGVRVQSSYNEQFF. DNA for the CDR3: TGTGCCAGCAGCTCCGGGGGGGTCCGCGTTCAAAGCTCCTACAATGAGCAGTTCTTC.

The CDR3 spells CASSQMTGTNSPLHF. The CDR3 region has the DNA TGTGCCAGCAGTCAAATGACAGGGACAAATTCACCCCTCCACTTT. The V call is TRBV6-5, the J call TRBJ1-6, with 7 positions matching TRBD1. Looked up from germline, CDR1 is MNHEY and CDR2 is SVGAGI. With 5 bases clipped from V and 7 bases from J, the junction kept 8 bases outside the gene matches. CDR3 length: 15 residues.

This clone was observed once. The chain carries TRBV6-6 and TRBJ2-7; 9 nucleotides line up with TRBD2. Germline V gene lookup returns CDR1 MNHNY and CDR2 SVGAGI (reference sequence). Unmatched junction bases numbered 7, after V lost 2 bases and J lost 2 bases. The CDR3 consists of 16 residues. The CDR3 bases are TGTGCCAGCAGTTACCCATCTAGCGGGATCCCCTACGAGCAGTACTTC. It yields the protein CASSYPSSGIPYEQYF.

V is TRBV3-1 (or the pseudogene TRBV3-2) and J is TRBJ1-6; D remains ambiguous. The CDR3 is 13 amino acids. CDR1 is LGHDT, CDR2 YNNKEL, per germline (reference sequence). Deletions cut 0 bases from V and 10 bases from J, with 7 bases between. The CDR3 nucleotides read TGTGCCAGCAGCCAAGATACTTGGTCACCCCTCCACTTT. As protein: CASSQDTWSPLHF.

The chain joins TRBV3-1 (or the pseudogene TRBV3-2) to TRBJ2-7; D remains ambiguous. The CDR3 has 13 residues. Per germline, CDR1 LGHDT and CDR2 YNNKEL (reference sequence). The V gene lost 0 bases and the J gene lost 7 bases, with 10 bases spanning the gap. Here the CDR3 reads CASSQDPAPEQYF. The CDR3 coding sequence is TGTGCCAGCAGCCAAGACCCCGCGCCAGAGCAGTACTTC.

This chain connects TRBV7-3 to TRBJ2-2; perhaps TRBD1 as D (6 bases). Germline V gene lookup returns CDR1 SGHTA and CDR2 FQGTGA. V was trimmed by 7 bases and J by 0 bases, leaving 9 bases between them. The CDR3 runs 14 residues. The DNA of the CDR3 is TGTGCCAGCAAGAAGGGGGCGAACACCGGGGAGCTGTTTTTT. Encoded protein: CASKKGANTGELFF.

V is TRBV24-1 and J is TRBJ1-4, with 8 nucleotides matching TRBD1. CDR3 size: 15 residues. The germline CDR1 and CDR2 sequences are KGHDR and SFDVKD. The junction had 5 bases not matched to a gene; V was cut back by 2 bases and J by 7 bases. The CDR3 DNA follows: TGTGCCACCAGTGATTCCCGACAGGGGAGTGAAAAACTGTTTTTT. It codes for CATSDSRQGSEKLFF.

This clone was seen only once. The rearrangement joins TRBV5-1 to TRBJ2-4; D perhaps matches TRBD1 (6 bases). CDR1 SGHRS and CDR2 YFSETQ come from the germline V gene. The CDR3 has 16 amino acids. Between the trimmed V and J ends, which lost 0 bases and 0 bases, there was a span of 10 bases. The CDR3, as DNA: TGCGCCAGCAGCTTGGATCCAGGGGCAGCCAAAAACATTCAGTACTTC. Protein sequence: CASSLDPGAAKNIQYF. The entire variable domain, with the rest obtained from reference TRBV5-1 and TRBJ2-4, is as follows: KAGVTQTPRYLIKTRGQQVTLSCSPISGHRSVSWYQQTPGQGLQFLFEYFSETQRNKGNFPGRFSGRQFSNSRSEMNVSTLELGDSALYLCASSLDPGAAKNIQYFGAGTRLSVL.

The chain joins TRBV10-3 to TRBJ2-3, with 8 bases that match TRBD1. Germline CDR1 ENHRY, CDR2 SYGVKD. J lost 6 bases, V lost 7 bases, and 12 bases had no gene match. The CDR3 runs to 15 residues. CDR3 bases: TGTGCCATCAAATCCGACAGGGGTCTCGTGGATACGCAGTATTTT. Protein product: CAIKSDRGLVDTQYF.

This clone occurred once. The chain recombines TRBV11-2 with TRBJ1-4, with D uncertain. The CDR3 spans 15 residues. V lost 1 base and J 6 bases, leaving 12 bases between the germline ends. Germline CDR1 is SGHAT and CDR2 is FQNNGV. CDR3 bases: TGTGCCAGCAGCTTAGGAGTGAGGCCAGATGAAAAACTGTTTTTT. Protein sequence: CASSLGVRPDEKLFF.

V usage is TRBV18 and J usage is TRBJ2-1; 12 bases align to TRBD2. Germline assignment: CDR1 KGHSH and CDR2 LQKENI. The CDR3 extends over 17 amino acids. Trimming cost V 3 bases and J 5 bases; bases outside gene matches: 8. The CDR3 nucleotides are TGTGCCAGCTCACCTCTTTCGACTAGCGGGGGCAACAATGAGCAGTTCTTC. This gives the protein CASSPLSTSGGNNEQFF. The entire variable domain, with the rest obtained from reference TRBV18 and TRBJ2-1, is as follows: NAGVMQNPRHLVRRRGQEARLRCSPMKGHSHVYWYRQLPEEGLKFMVYLQKENIIDESGMPKERFSAEFPKEGPSILRIQQVVRGDSAAYFCASSPLSTSGGNNEQFFGPGTRLTVL.

The rearrangement links TRBV12-3 or TRBV12-4 to TRBJ2-1; TRBD2 matches at 8 bases. V gave up 4 bases and J gave up 13 bases; unmatched junction bases: 9. The CDR3 is 13 residues long. The CDR3 region has the DNA TGTGCCAGCAGTTCTGGAAAAAGCGGGAGACAGTTCTTC. This encodes CASSSGKSGRQFF.

J is TRBJ2-1 and V is TRBV3-1 (or the pseudogene TRBV3-2); 10 nucleotides line up with TRBD1. The germline V gene has CDR1 LGHDT and CDR2 YNNKEL (reference sequence). CDR3 length: 14 residues. The J segment lost 7 bases and the V segment lost 2 bases, leaving 2 bases of the junction unmatched. The CDR3 bases are TGTGCCAGCAGCCAACCGGGACAGGGGAATGAGCAGTTCTTC. It specifies CASSQPGQGNEQFF.